This is a list of T cell receptor beta chains from one sample in a study of neurological immune-mediated disorders. In TCRdb, the 5' RACE reads were re-called with MiXCR into one record per CDR3 protein. The sample includes under 85,000 distinct CDR3 sequences, around 5.1% seen only once; the top ten take about 5.7%. The sample was PBMCs. These receptors originate from a human donor with multiple sclerosis. The donor label of this sample is uncertain. Both conserved end residues are part of each CDR3. Each record gives: J gene, V gene, D gene, clone size, CDR3 protein, CDR3 DNA. A D gene is named only where the DNA matches it firmly. Clone sizes are given selectively: once, few, many, or a class where the clone is expanded.

TRBJ1-2 | TRBV20-1 | - | many | CSALTAGIGYGYTF | TGCAGTGCTCTCACGGCGGGGATCGGCTATGGCTACACCTTC
TRBJ1-1 | TRBV20-1 | - | many | CSARVQRGDTEAFF | TGCAGTGCTAGAGTACAGCGGGGGGACACTGAAGCTTTCTTT
TRBJ2-7 | TRBV27 | TRBD1 | many | CASSAGDRAYEQYF | TGTGCCAGCTCCGCTGGGGACAGGGCATACGAGCAGTACTTC
TRBJ2-3 | TRBV7-6 | - | many | CASSLGASADTQYF | TGTGCCAGCAGCTTAGGGGCTAGCGCAGATACGCAGTATTTT
TRBJ2-1 | TRBV5-5 | TRBD1 | many | CASSPTGGSYNEQFF | TGTGCCAGCAGCCCCACAGGGGGCTCCTACAATGAGCAGTTCTTC
TRBJ2-5 | TRBV4-2 | - | many | CASSQEASMETQYF | TGTGCCAGCAGCCAAGAGGCTTCAATGGAGACCCAGTACTTC
TRBJ1-2 | TRBV3-1 | - | many | CASSFRQEGNYGYTF | TGTGCCAGCAGCTTTCGACAGGAGGGTAACTATGGCTACACCTTC
TRBJ1-2 | TRBV20-1 | TRBD1 | many | CSVVTGAYGYTF | TGCAGTGTCGTCACAGGGGCCTATGGCTACACCTTC
TRBJ2-2 | TRBV12-3/TRBV12-4 | - | - | CASSPTGISNGELFF | TGTGCCAGCAGTCCTACAGGGATTAGTAACGGGGAGCTGTTTTTT
TRBJ2-1 | TRBV5-1 | TRBD2 | many | CASSTSGAVGNEQFF | TGCGCCAGCAGTACTAGCGGGGCAGTCGGAAATGAGCAGTTCTTC
TRBJ1-1 | TRBV20-1 | - | many | CSARTHSLNTEAFF | TGCAGTGCCCGGACGCACTCCTTGAACACTGAAGCTTTCTTT
TRBJ2-2 | TRBV5-1 | - | many | CASSLFSANTGELFF | TGCGCCAGCAGCTTGTTTAGCGCCAACACCGGGGAGCTGTTTTTT
TRBJ2-7 | TRBV4-2 | - | many | CASSQEDKQSYEQYF | TGTGCCAGCAGCCAAGAGGACAAGCAGTCCTACGAGCAGTACTTC
TRBJ2-1 | TRBV7-3 | TRBD2 | many | CASSSSGGAGNEQFF | TGTGCCAGCAGCTCAAGCGGGGGGGCCGGCAATGAGCAGTTCTTC
TRBJ2-7 | TRBV20-1 | TRBD1 | many | CSAPVAGQGAYEQYF | TGCAGTGCTCCAGTCGCGGGACAGGGGGCCTACGAGCAGTACTTC
TRBJ1-6 | TRBV7-2 | - | few | CASSLGRHSPLHF | TGTGCCAGCAGCTTAGGTCGGCACTCACCCCTCCACTTT
TRBJ2-2 | TRBV19 | - | - | CASQKGGSLTGELFF | TGTGCCAGCCAAAAGGGGGGCAGCCTCACCGGGGAGCTGTTTTTT
TRBJ1-1 | TRBV29-1 | - | many | CSAQQEMNTEAFF | TGCAGCGCCCAACAGGAGATGAACACTGAAGCTTTCTTT
TRBJ1-2 | TRBV20-1 | - | many | CSARGTGESPLYGYTF | TGCAGTGCTAGAGGGACTGGGGAGTCGCCCCTCTATGGCTACACCTTC
TRBJ1-2 | TRBV9 | TRBD1 | many | CASSGTPRDRGPYGYTF | TGTGCCAGCAGCGGAACCCCCCGGGACAGGGGGCCCTATGGCTACACCTTC
TRBJ1-1 | TRBV5-8 | - | many | CASSLAGGVEAFF | TGTGCCAGCAGCTTGGCGGGGGGCGTTGAAGCTTTCTTT
TRBJ2-7 | TRBV9 | - | many | CASSVSDSTYEQYF | TGTGCCAGCAGCGTATCGGACAGTACCTACGAGCAGTACTTC
TRBJ2-3 | TRBV5-5 | - | many | CASSFTGWASTDTQYF | TGTGCCAGCAGCTTTACGGGCTGGGCTAGCACAGATACGCAGTATTTT
TRBJ2-3 | TRBV7-2 | TRBD1 | many | CASSQRRGTEQYF | TGTGCCAGCAGCCAGCGTCGAGGGACAGAACAGTATTTT
TRBJ2-1 | TRBV20-1 | - | many | CSARRFRNEQFF | TGCAGTGCTAGACGCTTCAGGAATGAGCAGTTCTTC
TRBJ2-7 | TRBV20-1 | - | many | CSASQGNRRYF | TGCAGTGCTAGTCAAGGGAATAGGCGGTACTTC
TRBJ1-4 | TRBV20-1 | - | many | CSARDQTGGDEKLFF | TGCAGTGCTAGAGACCAGACAGGCGGGGACGAAAAACTGTTTTTT
TRBJ1-1 | TRBV4-1 | - | many | CASSRDTEAFF | TGCGCCAGCAGCCGGGACACTGAAGCTTTCTTT